This T cell receptor beta chain originates from a study of cytomegalovirus exposure and HLA in healthy donors. Study findings and constraints: While the bulk of TCR sequences proved rare, some public TCRs turned up in many donors.

PCR amplification relied on 60 Vbeta primers (plus 13 Jbeta primers). Produced via immunoSEQ multiplex PCR; TCRdb's table is partial and in-frame only. The table has about 170,000 clones, 70% to 80% seen once. Remarks on this clone: Its antigen remains unknown.

Germline CDR1 reads SEHNR; CDR2 reads FQNEAQ (reference sequence). Trimming cost V 5 bases and J 4 bases; bases outside gene matches: 6. This CDR3 comprises 14 residues. The specimen sequenced was PBMCs. The chain couples TRBV7-9 to TRBJ2-3, with 7 positions matching TRBD2. This sequence originates from a woman aged 25-40 years in good health and CMV-seropositive. The CDR3 reads CASSPTSVADTQYF. CDR3 nucleotide sequence: TGTGCCAGCAGCCCAACTAGCGTTGCAGATACGCAGTATTTT.